This section outlines one T cell receptor beta chain sequence together with its context. This record belongs to a study of blood T cell repertoires in COVID-19. Study-wide background: Whether acute or convalescent, the COVID-19 samples came from the United States, Italy and Spain. In each case, the material was cDNA or gDNA derived from T cells, B-cell-depleted T cells, or PBMCs.

The CDR3 runs to 15 residues. Looked up from germline, CDR1 is SEHNR and CDR2 is FQNEAQ (reference sequence). The ends lost 1 base at V and 7 bases at J; junction bases unmatched: 5. In the original processing: Reference gene primer amplification yielded estimated nucleated cell counts. TCRdb keeps only in-frame clones here, not all; method: immunoSEQ multiplex PCR. The V and J calls and clone size were taken over from that table, and D and trimming were inferred from the DNA. The data hold roughly 160,000 clones, with 86% observed a single time. The sample consisted of peripheral blood. The sequence was obtained from a man younger than 30 with acute or convalescent COVID-19. The chain employs TRBV7-9 and TRBJ1-5; TRBD1 matches at 9 bases. CDR3 in DNA: TGTGCCAGCAGCTTAGGGACAGGGGATGGACAGCCCCAGCATTTT. Translating gives CASSLGTGDGQPQHF. Combining the CDR3 with reference TRBV7-9 and TRBJ1-5 gives the whole variable domain DTGVSQNPRHKITKRGQNVTFRCDPISEHNRLYWYRQTLGQGPEFLTYFQNEAQLEKSRLLSDRFSAERPKGSFSTLEIQRTEQGDSAMYLCASSLGTGDGQPQHFGDGTRLSIL.